The clone carrying this T cell receptor (beta chain) was observed a single time. The sample is drawn from a study of CD8 T cells in Susac syndrome. It was healthy donors who served as the controls, matched for age and sex. Isolation of CD8+ and CD4+ T cells was performed negatively, whereas enrichment of TEMRA cells was done by FACS. Random hexamers primed reverse transcription of roughly 0.45 to 1 ug RNA. An immunoSEQ multiplex PCR amplified TCR beta CDR3 over 54 Vbeta and 13 Jbeta. TCRdb reanalysed the immunoSEQ multiplex PCR reads using MiXCR and keeps one entry per CDR3 protein. The profile shows fewer than 200,000 distinct CDR3 sequences, approximately 94% of them singletons. This CDR3 comprises 16 residues. V trimming: 3 bases; J trimming: 0 bases; junction bases outside the gene matches: 6. Germline V gene data show CDR1 as MDHEN and CDR2 as SYDVKM.

The clonotype was recovered from a human donor in good health. The sample taken for sequencing was CD4+ T cells from PBMCs. This sequence joins TRBV28 and TRBJ2-7; 9 positions agree with TRBD2. This CDR3 reads CASSLASGIGSYEQYF. CDR3 nucleotides: TGTGCCAGCAGTTTGGCTAGCGGGATAGGCTCCTACGAGCAGTACTTC.